This TCR beta chain was recovered during a study of cytomegalovirus exposure and HLA in healthy donors. The PCR was carried out with 60 Vbeta primers and 13 Jbeta primers. The method was immunoSEQ multiplex PCR; TCRdb's version includes in-frame clones alone and lacks a portion of them. In the table there are some 150,000 clones, just under 80% of which are singletons. Overall study findings and caveats: Several of the most significant clusters appeared linked to common viral pathogens, based on a later analysis. Earlier results showed most TCR beta V segments being productive about 87% or about 30% of the time.

Trimming pared 0 bases from V and 5 bases from J, leaving 10 bases between. CDR3 size: 14 residues. Germline-derived CDR1 and CDR2 are SEHNR and FQNEAQ (reference sequence). Of note for this clone: Its antigen remains unidentified.

V usage is TRBV7-9 and J usage is TRBJ1-1; D is possibly TRBD1 (5 bases). Material: PBMCs. This receptor was identified in a man younger than 40 in good health and CMV-seronegative. CDR3 DNA: TGTGCCAGCAGCTTAGCGCACGGGGGGACTGAAGCTTTCTTT. Translated: CASSLAHGGTEAFF. The full variable domain, rest sourced from reference TRBV7-9 and TRBJ1-1, is DTGVSQNPRHKITKRGQNVTFRCDPISEHNRLYWYRQTLGQGPEFLTYFQNEAQLEKSRLLSDRFSAERPKGSFSTLEIQRTEQGDSAMYLCASSLAHGGTEAFFGQGTRLTVV.